This entry is about one T cell receptor (beta chain). The record originates from a study of blood T cell repertoires in COVID-19. Trimming took 0 bases from V and 6 from J; bases not matched to a gene: 9. Germline CDR1 SGHVS, CDR2 FQNEAQ. The CDR3 is 17 residues long. Some clones are missing from TCRdb's copy, which holds only in-frame ones; the method was immunoSEQ multiplex PCR. This sample has about 210,000 clones, with more than 75% found just once. The clonotype comes from a woman in her 40s with acute or convalescent COVID-19. The chain uses TRBV7-8 and TRBJ2-1; TRBD2 matches 9 bases. Sequencing input: peripheral blood. CDR3 loop: CASSLAPARGGPNEQFF. The CDR3 DNA sequence: TGTGCCAGCAGCTTAGCCCCCGCGCGGGGGGGCCCCAATGAGCAGTTCTTC.